These T cell receptor beta chains were read from a single sample in a study of cytomegalovirus exposure and HLA in healthy donors. The repertoire was sequenced with immunoSEQ multiplex PCR; TCRdb's copy has only in-frame clones and lacks some. The profile covers approximately 130,000 clones, with roughly 9% appearing a single time and approximately 7.5% taken by the ten largest. The material sequenced was PBMCs. The receptors shown here come from a woman between 40 and 55 years old in good health and CMV-seropositive. CDR3s include the opening cysteine and the closing phenylalanine or tryptophan. D genes are given only for firm matches. The size entry is marked missing in some rows and otherwise reads once, few, many or a size class.

V gene	clone size	J gene	D gene	CDR3 protein	CDR3 DNA
TRBV19	few	TRBJ2-1	TRBD1	CASRIGTECIF	TGTGCCAGTAGAATAGGGACAGAGTGTATCTTC
TRBV5-1	few	TRBJ2-5	TRBD1	CASSGQVQETQYF	TGCGCCAGCAGCGGACAGGTCCAAGAGACCCAGTACTTC
TRBV2	.	TRBJ1-3	TRBD1	CASGTGSSGNTIYF	TGTGCCAGCGGGACAGGGTCCTCTGGAAACACCATATATTTT
TRBV5-1	few	TRBJ2-1	TRBD2	CASSLVRGDYNEQFF	TGCGCCAGCAGCTTGGTGCGGGGGGACTACAATGAGCAGTTCTTC
TRBV6-1	.	TRBJ1-5	.	CAGPREGVYQPQHF	TGTGCCGGCCCTAGGGAGGGGGTTTATCAGCCCCAGCATTTT
TRBV2	.	TRBJ1-2	.	CASSERQGYGYTF	TGTGCCAGCAGTGAAAGGCAGGGGTATGGCTACACCTTC
TRBV9	.	TRBJ1-4	.	CASSVGQLLNEKLFF	TGTGCCAGCAGCGTAGGTCAACTCCTTAATGAAAAACTGTTTTTT
TRBV7-2	.	TRBJ2-5	.	CASSLDGRDQETQYF	TGTGCCAGCAGCTTAGATGGCAGGGACCAAGAGACCCAGTACTTC
TRBV7-6	few	TRBJ1-1	TRBD1	CASSLDRGEAFF	TGTGCCAGCAGCTTAGACAGGGGGGAAGCTTTCTTT
TRBV6-1	.	TRBJ2-5	.	CASTMNGGQGETQYF	TGTGCCAGCACCATGAATGGGGGCCAGGGCGAGACCCAGTACTTC
TRBV28	few	TRBJ2-7	TRBD1	CASSPPGQGMGRQYF	TGTGCCAGCAGCCCTCCGGGACAGGGGATGGGGCGGCAGTACTTC
TRBV2	few	TRBJ1-2	.	CASRHRDVRGYTF	TGTGCCAGCAGGCACAGGGATGTGAGGGGCTACACCTTC
TRBV5-4	few	TRBJ2-7	TRBD2	CASSLGLAGGTYEQYF	TGTGCCAGCAGCTTGGGGCTAGCGGGGGGAACCTACGAGCAGTACTTC
TRBV7-9	.	TRBJ2-1	.	CASSLGAPYNEQFF	TGTGCCAGCAGCTTAGGGGCTCCCTACAATGAGCAGTTCTTC
TRBV7-8	.	TRBJ1-1	.	CASSLLTRAEAFF	TGTGCCAGCAGCTTGCTAACGAGGGCTGAAGCTTTCTTT
TRBV11-3	.	TRBJ2-2	.	CASSLDRGTGELFF	TGTGCCAGCAGCTTAGACAGGGGCACCGGGGAGCTGTTTTTT
TRBV19	many	TRBJ1-5	.	CASSTYRDRQPQHF	TGTGCCAGTAGTACATACAGGGACCGGCAGCCCCAGCATTTT
TRBV7-9	.	TRBJ1-1	.	CASSHQWNTEAFF	TGTGCCAGCAGTCACCAGTGGAACACTGAAGCTTTCTTT
TRBV25-1	.	TRBJ1-4	.	CASTEGGGTNEKLFF	TGTGCCAGCACCGAGGGGGGGGGAACTAATGAAAAACTGTTTTTT
TRBV15	few	TRBJ2-7	TRBD1	CATTGGRIYEQYF	TGTGCCACCACAGGGGGTAGAATCTACGAGCAGTACTTC
TRBV4-1	few	TRBJ2-1	.	CASSKTVSFRDEQFF	TGCGCCAGCAGCAAGACGGTGTCTTTCAGGGATGAGCAGTTCTTC
TRBV7-2	.	TRBJ2-3	.	CASSLGHGSTDTQYF	TGTGCCAGCAGTCTAGGCCACGGAAGCACAGATACGCAGTATTTT
TRBV7-8	.	TRBJ2-5	.	CASSLEGKTKETQYF	TGTGCCAGCAGCTTAGAAGGCAAGACTAAAGAGACCCAGTACTTC
TRBV29-1	.	TRBJ1-1	.	CSVDKGPTTEAFF	TGCAGCGTTGACAAGGGGCCCACCACTGAAGCTTTCTTT
TRBV7-3	.	TRBJ2-1	TRBD2	CASSSIAGARRGEQFF	TGTGCCAGCAGCTCGATAGCGGGGGCCCGGAGGGGTGAGCAGTTCTTC
TRBV7-7	.	TRBJ2-3	.	CASSLVGGHRTDTQYF	TGTGCCAGCAGCCTAGTGGGCGGGCACCGCACAGATACGCAGTATTTT